This paragraph reports one TCR beta chain. There are a few counts of this clone. Its antigen has not been determined. No qualities accompany the bases; no much larger clone lies one base away. The cohort consisted of 600 or so healthy bone marrow donors. All cohort members were sampled while nominally healthy, although unrecorded immune exposures were likely present. The donor tested CMV seronegative and was one of the 352 seronegative cohort members. A peripheral blood sample was provided by each donor, and peripheral blood mononuclear cells were used for TCR beta sequencing. Genomic DNA extraction from the blood cell samples was performed with the Qiagen DNeasy Blood Extraction Kit. The record originates from a study of cytomegalovirus exposure and HLA in healthy donors (dated by TCRdb to about 2017). A note on the overall study: An earlier analysis of roughly 570 of the donors reported approximately 300 Gb of sequence data and 95 million to 140 million unique TCR beta sequences obtained from about 180 million T cells. Roughly 300 gigabases of sequencing data and roughly 80 million unique TCR sequences made up an early release that covered 500 to 700 HLA-typed donors. Among the approximately 430 genotyped donors, around 81% belonged to the genetic ancestry cluster associated with self-reported Caucasian donors. The study was designed to test whether signatures of past pathogen exposure could be identified by cataloging public T cell receptors. The T cell repertoires of some 670 subjects were profiled by immunosequencing and related to cytomegalovirus serostatus. Along with the roughly 700-subject first cohort, a separate validation cohort of some 130 different subjects was used. To predict cytomegalovirus infection status, the study brought together high-throughput TCR immunosequencing, statistical association of individual TCRs with disease status, and machine learning. In a later analysis, previously published TCR beta repertoires from several hundred donors were re-analyzed and high-resolution HLA genotyping was added so that TCR occurrence patterns could be studied. Rather than using new phenotypic data, the later analysis identified candidate immune exposures from TCR beta sequences and from how often those sequences occurred across donors. An earlier analysis of more than 450 of the donors used high-throughput TCR beta sequencing to judge whether each TCR beta V gene segment behaved as functional or pseudogenic. Donor age, sex, ethnicity and CMV serostatus were compiled together with the repertoire data. In a later genetic analysis, genome-wide SNP genotypes for about 65% of the roughly 670 donors were used, and that subset was treated as a discovery cohort. Every repertoire in the discovery cohort had been generated on one and the same sequencing platform. HLA typing included class I and class II loci at four-digit resolution. Typing coverage varied by locus: roughly 620-640 donors for A, B, C, DRB1 and DQB1; about 520 for DQA1; approximately 610 for DPA1; roughly 470 for DPB1. About five DR-DQ haplotypes were handled as single units for association and clustering because linkage in the cohort was strong. Among about 400 genotyped donors of the cohort, an average of around 240,000 unique TCR beta nucleotide sequences was sequenced per donor, of which roughly 18% were non-productive.

The method was the immunoSEQ multiplex PCR assay. A mixture of 60 forward primers for TCR Vbeta segments and 13 reverse primers for TCR Jbeta segments was used in the multiplex PCR. Amplification of the CDR3 region of rearranged TCR beta genes was performed with a multiplex PCR assay on genomic DNA. The Illumina HiSeq System was used to sequence the amplified TCR beta libraries as 87-base-pair reads. On the authors' methods: A later analysis counted about 80 million unique TCR beta chains across the 550 to 700 repertoires, and around 9.9 million of these chains were shared by at least two donors. A nearest-neighbor algorithm error-corrected the raw reads and collapsed the reads into unique sequences, merging closely related sequences to remove PCR and sequencing errors. To assign V, D and J gene segments, CDR3 sequences were aligned to IMGT reference sequences. For a sequence to be retained, at least a six-nucleotide match to both a V gene segment and a J gene segment was required. A rearrangement was called productive if the CDR3 had no stop codons and remained in frame with V and J, and every other rearrangement was called non-productive. CDR3 was defined according to IMGT convention as the region running from the second conserved V-encoded cysteine to the conserved J-encoded phenylalanine. In an earlier analysis of more than 550 of the donors, sequences lacking an unambiguous match to a single V gene segment were excluded. In an earlier analysis of a few hundred of the donors, V segments were called functional above 56.7% productive rearrangements and were called segregating when the between-donor standard deviation exceeded 5%. A statistical classification framework was built to diagnose cytomegalovirus status from the catalog of TCR beta chain sequences. In a later analysis, V and J genes were assigned by comparing TCR nucleotide sequences against IMGT/GENE-DB human TR gene sequences. The TCRdist pipeline was used in a later analysis to assign CDR3 sequences and most-parsimonious VDJ recombination scenarios. In a later analysis, each TCR beta chain was defined by its CDR3 amino acid sequence together with its V-gene family, and reads without a unique V-gene family were excluded. A later analysis removed several hundred highly shared, low-generation-probability nucleotide sequences to deal with suspected cross-contamination and a sequencing artifact. A later analysis calculated a clonal expansion index for each public chain from normalized within-repertoire ranks of inferred template counts. In a later analysis, generation probabilities were computed using a VDJ recombination model fitted to out-of-frame rearrangements, and the results were checked against IGoR. Hypergeometric tests were used in a later analysis to score TCR-TCR, TCR-HLA and TCR-CMV co-occurrence, with a repertoire-size bias correction applied to the TCR pairs. To estimate false discovery rates, a later analysis permuted the HLA or CMV assignments 20 times. In a later analysis, co-occurring TCRs were grouped using DBSCAN, and TCRdist sequence similarity was added for clustering within HLA-allele-positive subsets. Repertoires with fewer than 30,000 or more than 120,000 public chains, plus five repertoires with anomalous nucleotide sharing, were excluded from co-occurrence clustering. TCRdb limited this immuneACCESS table to in-frame rearrangements with V and J called. A share of clones is missing; checked studies link under half to unresolved V genes, and the rest is unexplained. D and trimming come from the DNA, and the V and J calls and clone size come from that table. Across this sample there are 60,000 to 75,000 clones, with approximately 60% seen only once. Roughly 3% of the sample goes to the ten largest clones.

The CDR3 starts with the cysteine, ends with the phenylalanine, and has 14 residues. Of the read, only the CDR3 DNA is kept; its 42 bases are in frame from base 1. The V end loses 5 bases and the J end loses 0 bases, and a stretch of 8 bases separates them. The germline V gene specifies SGHTA as CDR1 and FQGTGA as CDR2. Broader findings and caveats from the paper: Across donors, most TCR sequences were observed very rarely, whereas some public TCRs were present in many individuals. In vitro tests confirmed that a few of the cytomegalovirus-associated TCR beta chains recognize cytomegalovirus antigens. An association between a missense DCLRE1C variant and V-gene and J-gene trimming of TCR beta chains was found in a later genetic analysis and replicated in an independent cohort. Because counts were too low, about 18 rarely observed V segments, including chromosome 9 orphons, were left out of the earlier analysis of about 500 of the donors. A total of roughly 160 TCR beta chains were listed by the study as associated with cytomegalovirus. Presence/absence analyses assumed roughly uniform sequencing depth across donors, an assumption that may not hold. A cluster of highly shared sequence variants was judged likely to represent a technical artifact of the sequencing pipeline. CMV serostatus was the only immune exposure information available for the cohort. The cohort was sequenced for TCR beta chains only, and without alpha or paired-chain data the features that could be detected were limited. In an earlier analysis of a few hundred of the donors, most TCR beta V segments were observed in productive rearrangements about 87% or about 30% of the time, broadly matching IMGT annotations. Compared with equally common non-associated chains, HLA-associated TCR beta chains in a later analysis were more clonally expanded and had lower generation probabilities. According to a later analysis, TCR association rates differed among HLA loci, with DRB1 alleles showing the most associated TCRs and HLA-C alleles showing the fewest. The authors suggested that the approach could potentially be generalized to other disease states and immunological phenotypes. Linkage disequilibrium might explain the correlated functional status among segregating V segments, but an unknown experimental factor could not be ruled out. A further reported finding was that TCR beta sequences accurately predicted the HLA-A and HLA-B alleles for most subjects in the first cohort. In a later analysis, several top co-occurrence clusters were reported to appear linked to parvovirus B19, influenza, CMV and Epstein-Barr virus. In a later genetic analysis, fewer N-insertions in productive TCRs were reported among donors in an Asian-associated ancestry cluster than the roughly 710-donor mean. According to a later analysis, most CMV-associated TCR beta chains appeared to be HLA-restricted, and the HLA associations seemed to be driven largely by CMV exposure. Assigning TCR associations to individual alleles was difficult when HLA alleles, especially DR and DQ, strongly co-occurred. Because HLA typing was unavailable for some donors at each locus, only the typed subset was used in association tests. In a later analysis, around 17,000 TCR beta sequences were associated with specific HLA alleles at a false discovery rate of 0.05. The classifier was reported to diagnose cytomegalovirus status with high specificity and sensitivity in both the original and validation cohorts. Some IMGT-functional V segments, including TRBV6-2 and TRBV6-3, could not be distinguished by the 87-base-pair reads and were therefore excluded.

The specimen sequenced was PBMCs. The TCR originated in a woman aged 45 to 65 in good health and CMV-seronegative. The chain is assembled from TRBV7-3 and TRBJ2-1; perhaps TRBD2 is the D gene, with 6 bases matching. The CDR3 loop reads CASSPGDSYNEQFF. The DNA sequence reads TGTGCCAGCAGCCCGGGGGACTCCTACAATGAGCAGTTCTTC.